These 20 T cell receptor beta chains came from one sample sequenced in a study of shared clonotypes between healthy human individuals. Profiling relied on immunoSEQ multiplex PCR, and the TCRdb table lists in-frame clones only, not all of them. The repertoire holds fewer than 2.5 million clones, with 93% as singletons. The material sequenced was naive CD4+ T cells from PBMCs. As to subset: CD45RA+ positively selected. These receptors were collected from a man aged 18 to 35 in good health. Some clones in this sample may be carry-over from other donors' samples.

V gene TRBV6-5 combines with J gene TRBJ2-5; 7 bases agree with TRBD1. Losses at the gene ends were 2 bases for V and 1 base for J; bases not matched to a gene: 7. Germline CDR1 reads MNHEY; CDR2 reads SVGAGI. The CDR3 is 16 amino acids. CDR3 residues: CASSYRMTGLQETQYF. CDR3 coding DNA: TGTGCCAGCAGTTACCGAATGACAGGGCTCCAAGAGACCCAGTACTTC.

This chain uses TRBV7-7 with TRBJ2-1, with 13 bases identical to TRBD2. The CDR3 consists of 16 residues. Germline assignment: CDR1 SSHAT and CDR2 FNYEAQ (reference sequence). The J segment lost 7 bases and the V segment lost 5 bases, leaving 8 bases of the junction unmatched. The CDR3 region has the DNA TGTGCCAGCAGCCCACTAGCGGGAGGGCTGGGGAATGAGCAGTTCTTC. Translation: CASSPLAGGLGNEQFF.

The chain combines TRBV5-1 with TRBJ2-7; D might be TRBD1 or TRBD2, each matching 5 bases. V lost 2 bases and J lost 2, with 14 bases in between. Germline V gives CDR1 SGHRS, CDR2 YFSETQ. The CDR3 loop spans 15 amino acids. The CDR3 DNA follows: TGCGCCAGCAGCTTTCCGGGGACGCAACCCTACGAGCAGTACTTC. Its translation is CASSFPGTQPYEQYF. Full variable domain (remainder filled in from reference TRBV5-1 and TRBJ2-7): KAGVTQTPRYLIKTRGQQVTLSCSPISGHRSVSWYQQTPGQGLQFLFEYFSETQRNKGNFPGRFSGRQFSNSRSEMNVSTLELGDSALYLCASSFPGTQPYEQYFGPGTRLTVT.

This chain uses TRBV11-2 with TRBJ2-1; TRBD2 matches 9 bases. The V segment lost 3 bases and the J segment 0 bases; nucleotides outside the gene matches: 6. Germline V gene data show CDR1 as SGHAT and CDR2 as FQNNGV. There are 17 residues in the CDR3. The CDR3 protein is CASSFLASGNSYNEQFF. CDR3 coding DNA: TGTGCCAGCAGCTTCCTCGCTAGCGGGAACTCCTACAATGAGCAGTTCTTC.

The chain links TRBV5-8 to TRBJ2-7, with D perhaps matching TRBD1 or TRBD2 (5 bases each). V gave up 3 bases and J gave up 0 bases, with 13 bases separating them. Looked up from germline, CDR1 is SGHTS and CDR2 is YDEGEE. This CDR3 is built from 15 residues. The chain's CDR3 is CASSSPGRGSYEQYF. CDR3 in DNA: TGTGCCAGCAGCTCACCGGGACGGGGCTCCTACGAGCAGTACTTC.

J is TRBJ2-7 and V is TRBV19, with 11 nucleotides matching TRBD2. CDR1 and CDR2 from the germline V gene are LNHDA and SQIVND (reference sequence). The CDR3 runs 16 residues. The V and J ends lost 5 bases and 2 bases, in that order; junction bases with no gene match: 8. The CDR3 nucleotides read TGTGCCAGTAGTGGCCGGGGACTAGCGGATACCTACGAGCAGTACTTC. Translation gives CASSGRGLADTYEQYF.

The chain employs TRBV6-9 and TRBJ2-2; no firm D call. V lost 11 bases to trimming and J lost 8 bases, with 18 bases between them. The germline gives CDR1 MNHGY, CDR2 SVAAGI. There are 13 residues in the CDR3. This CDR3 is CARDGRTKGELFF. The CDR3 DNA reads as TGTGCCCGCGACGGACGTACGAAGGGGGAGCTGTTTTTT.

This clone is a singleton in its sample. CDR3 residues: CASKGLAGWETQYF. The CDR3 DNA follows: TGTGCCAGCAAGGGACTAGCGGGTTGGGAGACCCAGTACTTC. V gene TRBV28 combines with J gene TRBJ2-5, with 12 bases fitting TRBD2. CDR1 MDHEN and CDR2 SYDVKM come from the germline V gene. There are 14 residues in the CDR3. Trimming removed 7 bases from V and 5 bases from J; junction bases left unmatched: 5.

The chain combines TRBV19 with TRBJ2-4, with 10 bases that match TRBD2. The V gene's germline CDR1 is LNHDA and CDR2 SQIVND (reference sequence). The CDR3 covers 16 residues. Losses at the gene ends were 7 bases for V and 10 bases for J; bases not matched to a gene: 16. The CDR3 sequence is CASKSTPLAGVGIQYF. The DNA of the CDR3 is TGTGCCAGTAAGAGTACCCCTCTAGCGGGAGTGGGAATTCAGTACTTC.

The chain uses TRBV5-1 and TRBJ2-2; weak D call: TRBD2 (6 bases). The CDR3 has 14 amino acids. Germline loops: CDR1 SGHRS, CDR2 YFSETQ. Trimming cost V 2 bases and J 6 bases, with 11 bases left between them. CDR3 bases: TGCGCCAGCAGCTTAGATGCGGGACCCGGGGAGCTGTTTTTT. Amino acids: CASSLDAGPGELFF.

This clone appeared once. V gene TRBV4-2 combines with J gene TRBJ2-3; D might be TRBD1 or TRBD2, each matching 5 bases. Germline CDR1 LGHNA, CDR2 YNFKEQ. Trimming left V 0 bases short and J 0 bases short, with 16 bases between. There are 18 residues in the CDR3. As DNA, the CDR3 is TGTGCCAGCAGCCAAGACCCCCCTGGGGGTCGGAGCACAGATACGCAGTATTTT. As protein: CASSQDPPGGRSTDTQYF.

To note about this clone: Additional DNA sequences in this sample encode the identical CDR3. CDR3 protein: CASSLAGAQETQYF. DNA for the CDR3: TGTGCCAGCAGCTTAGCTGGAGCTCAAGAGACCCAGTACTTC. The rearrangement links TRBV7-2 to TRBJ2-5; D ambiguous. In germline, CDR1 is SGHTA, CDR2 FQGNSA. This CDR3 comprises 14 residues. V was shortened by 0 bases and J by 2 bases, with 7 bases between the two germline ends. The entire variable domain, with the rest obtained from reference TRBV7-2 and TRBJ2-5, is as follows: GAGVSQSPSNKVTEKGKDVELRCDPISGHTALYWYRQSLGQGLEFLIYFQGNSAPDKSGLPSDRFSAERTGGSVSTLTIQRTQQEDSAVYLCASSLAGAQETQYFGPGTRLLVL.

As for this clone: Different DNA sequences within this sample yield the same CDR3. The CDR3 is CASSLQGGDTEAFF. The CDR3 coding sequence is TGTGCCAGCAGCTTACAGGGTGGGGACACTGAAGCTTTCTTT. The chain joins TRBV7-8 to TRBJ1-1; tentative D call: TRBD1 (5 bases). This CDR3 region has 14 residues. Deletions cut 2 bases from V and 3 bases from J, with 10 bases between. The germline V gene has CDR1 SGHVS and CDR2 FQNEAQ.

V and J are TRBV9 and TRBJ1-4; unclear D gene. V was clipped by 2 bases and J by 8 bases, with 13 bases between them. Germline-derived CDR1 and CDR2 are SGDLS and YYNGEE. The CDR3 extends over 14 amino acids. The CDR3 DNA follows: TGTGCCAGCAGCGTCCGGGGAGCGAGGGAAAAACTGTTTTTT. It specifies CASSVRGAREKLFF.

The V and J genes are TRBV28 and TRBJ2-1; maybe TRBD1 (6 bases). The CDR3 sequence is 14 residues long. Germline-derived CDR1 and CDR2 are MDHEN and SYDVKM. The V end lost 3 bases, the J end lost 8 bases, and 14 bases lay between the germline ends. CDR3 sequence reads: CASSLSGARDEQFF. CDR3 nucleotides: TGTGCCAGCAGTTTGTCAGGGGCTAGGGATGAGCAGTTCTTC.

The chain couples TRBV5-4 to TRBJ2-3, with D possibly matching TRBD1 (6 bases). The CDR3 has 13 residues. The germline V gene has CDR1 SGHNT and CDR2 YYREEE (reference sequence). Trimming pared 5 bases from V and 5 bases from J, leaving 12 bases between. CDR3 region: CASRIPGEDTQYF. DNA of the CDR3: TGTGCCAGCAGGATCCCAGGGGAAGATACGCAGTATTTT.

The rearrangement uses TRBV28 and TRBJ1-1; D not certain. Trimming pared 5 bases from V and 0 bases from J, leaving 7 bases between. Germline V lookup: CDR1 MDHEN, CDR2 SYDVKM. The CDR3 loop spans 13 amino acids. The CDR3 region is CASSGVMNTEAFF. Here the CDR3 DNA reads TGTGCCAGCAGTGGAGTGATGAACACTGAAGCTTTCTTT.

This rearrangement joins TRBV4-3 to TRBJ2-7; TRBD2 matches 12 bases. This CDR3 contains 15 residues. CDR1 is LGHNA, CDR2 YSLEER, per germline. Trimming cost V 3 bases and J 4 bases; bases outside gene matches: 4. CDR3 bases: TGCGCCAGCAGCCAGACTAGCGGGAGCTTTTACGAGCAGTACTTC. It codes for CASSQTSGSFYEQYF.

The chain is built from TRBV5-1 and TRBJ2-3; D gene ambiguous. Trimming shortened V by 5 bases and J by 3 bases, and 10 bases separated the two germline ends. Germline V lookup: CDR1 SGHRS, CDR2 YFSETQ. The CDR3 is 13 amino acids. The CDR3 region is CASSSPQTDTQYF. The CDR3 DNA reads as TGCGCCAGCAGTAGCCCACAGACAGATACGCAGTATTTT.

This rearrangement joins TRBV7-3 to TRBJ2-1, with unresolved D. Germline V gene lookup returns CDR1 SGHTA and CDR2 FQGTGA. The V end lost 5 bases, the J end lost 1 base, and 12 bases lay between the germline ends. The CDR3 has 15 residues. CDR3 residues: CASSLRRSSYNEQFF. CDR3 nucleotides: TGTGCCAGCAGCCTGCGACGGTCATCCTACAATGAGCAGTTCTTC.